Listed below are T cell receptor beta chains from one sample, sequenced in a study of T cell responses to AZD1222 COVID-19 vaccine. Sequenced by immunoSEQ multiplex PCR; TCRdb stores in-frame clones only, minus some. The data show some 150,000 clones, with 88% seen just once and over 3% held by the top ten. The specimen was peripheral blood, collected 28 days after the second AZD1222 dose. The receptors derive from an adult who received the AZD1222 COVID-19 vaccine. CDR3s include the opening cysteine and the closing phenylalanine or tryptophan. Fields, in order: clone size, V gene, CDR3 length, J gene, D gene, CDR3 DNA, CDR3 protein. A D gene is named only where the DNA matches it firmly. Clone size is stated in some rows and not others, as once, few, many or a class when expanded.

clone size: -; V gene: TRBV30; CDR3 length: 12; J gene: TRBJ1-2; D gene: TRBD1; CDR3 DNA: TGTGCCTGGAGCCAACAGGGGGGTGGCTACACCTTC; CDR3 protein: CAWSQQGGGYTF
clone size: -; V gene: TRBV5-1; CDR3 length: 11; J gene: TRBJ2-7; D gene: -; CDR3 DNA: TGCGCCAGCAGTGATCACTACGAGCAGTACTTC; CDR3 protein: CASSDHYEQYF
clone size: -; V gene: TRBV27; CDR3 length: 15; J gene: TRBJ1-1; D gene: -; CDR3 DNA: TGTGCCAGCAAAGGGGCCTCCGTGGGGGACACTGAAGCTTTCTTT; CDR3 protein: CASKGASVGDTEAFF
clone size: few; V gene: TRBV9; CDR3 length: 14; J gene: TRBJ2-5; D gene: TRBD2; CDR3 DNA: TGTGCCAGCAGCCCTGGGACTATTCAAGAGACCCAGTACTTC; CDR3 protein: CASSPGTIQETQYF
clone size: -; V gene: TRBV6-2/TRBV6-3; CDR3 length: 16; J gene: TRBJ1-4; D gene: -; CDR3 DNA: TGTGCCAGCAGTAGGGGCCTCAGGGAAGTAAATGAAAAACTGTTTTTT; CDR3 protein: CASSRGLREVNEKLFF
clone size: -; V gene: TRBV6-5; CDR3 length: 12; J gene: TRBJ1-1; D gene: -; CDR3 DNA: TGTGCCAGACCGAAGACCCAGCCTCTAGCTTTCTTT; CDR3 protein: CARPKTQPLAFF
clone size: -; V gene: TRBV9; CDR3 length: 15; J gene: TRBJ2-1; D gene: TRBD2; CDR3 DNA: TGTGCCAGCAGCGTAGGCCTAGCGGTGCTCAATGAGCAGTTCTTC; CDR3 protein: CASSVGLAVLNEQFF
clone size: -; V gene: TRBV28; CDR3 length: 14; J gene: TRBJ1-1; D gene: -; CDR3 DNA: TGTGCCAGCAGTCCCCCCAGGAGAGGCACTGAAGCTTTCTTT; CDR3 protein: CASSPPRRGTEAFF
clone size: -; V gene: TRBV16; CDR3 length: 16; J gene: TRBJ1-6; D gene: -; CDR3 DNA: TGTGCCAGCAGCCCTCTGGCCGGCCTATATAATTCACCCCTCCACTTT; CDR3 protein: CASSPLAGLYNSPLHF
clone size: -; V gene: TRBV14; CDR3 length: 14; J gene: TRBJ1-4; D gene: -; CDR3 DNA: TGTGCCAGCAACACAGGGAATGTTGGTGAAAAACTGTTTTTT; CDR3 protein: CASNTGNVGEKLFF
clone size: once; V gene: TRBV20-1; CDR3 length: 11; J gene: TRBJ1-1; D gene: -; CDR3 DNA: TGCAACCCCGACAGCAACACTGAAGCTTTCTTT; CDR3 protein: CNPDSNTEAFF
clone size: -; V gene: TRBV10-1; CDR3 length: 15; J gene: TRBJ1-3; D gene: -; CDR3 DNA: TGCGCCAGCAGTGAACAGGCGAGCTCTGGAAACACCATATATTTT; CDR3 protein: CASSEQASSGNTIYF
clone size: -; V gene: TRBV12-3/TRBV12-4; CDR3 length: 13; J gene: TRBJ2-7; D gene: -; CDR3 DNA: TGTGCCAGCAGTCAACAGACAAATAGCGAGCAGTACTTC; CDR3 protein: CASSQQTNSEQYF
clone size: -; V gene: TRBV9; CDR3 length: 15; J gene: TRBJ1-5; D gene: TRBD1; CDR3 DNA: TGTGCCAGCAGCGTAGGACAGGGTGGAAATCAGCCCCAGCATTTT; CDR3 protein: CASSVGQGGNQPQHF